What follows is one T cell receptor (beta chain) and its context. Its antigen is unknown. This specimen belongs to a study of T cell responses to AZD1222 COVID-19 vaccine. Overall study: Second doses were pooled across both intervals (about 4 or about 12 weeks).

The CDR3 is made up of 14 amino acids. CDR1 is SNHLY, CDR2 FYNNEI, per germline. Deletions cut 3 bases from V and 5 bases from J, with 11 bases between. Generated by immunoSEQ multiplex PCR, the TCRdb table keeps only in-frame clones and is missing some. The sample comprises roughly 170,000 clones, around 92% of which are singletons, and 0.9% rests with the top ten. Regarding the study as a whole: White British donors predominated, females outnumbered males, and clonal diversity was possibly underestimated. Increases in Spike-specific TCR breadth and depth were seen after two AZD1222 doses. Targeting of unmutated variant regions was reportedly seen in nearly half of spike-specific TCRs.

The chain is built from TRBV2 and TRBJ1-5, with a weak D call TRBD1 (5 bases). The clonotype comes from an adult in good health. The specimen comprised peripheral blood, sampled on day 0 of AZD1222 vaccination. Here the CDR3 DNA reads TGTGCCAGCAGTGAGCGGTCCAGGGATCAGCCCCAGCATTTT. The encoded protein is CASSERSRDQPQHF.